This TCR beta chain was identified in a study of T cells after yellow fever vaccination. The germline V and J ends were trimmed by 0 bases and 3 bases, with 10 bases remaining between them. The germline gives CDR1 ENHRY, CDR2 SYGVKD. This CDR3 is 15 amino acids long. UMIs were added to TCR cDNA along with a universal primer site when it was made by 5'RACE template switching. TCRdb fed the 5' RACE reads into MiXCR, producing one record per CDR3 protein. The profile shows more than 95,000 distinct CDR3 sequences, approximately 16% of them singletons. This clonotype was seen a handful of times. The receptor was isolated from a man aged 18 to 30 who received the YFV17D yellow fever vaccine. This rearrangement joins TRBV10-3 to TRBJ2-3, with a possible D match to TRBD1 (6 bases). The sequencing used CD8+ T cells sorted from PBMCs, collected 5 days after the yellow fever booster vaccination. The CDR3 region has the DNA TGTGCCATCAGTGAGTCGCTGGGGACAACAGATACGCAGTATTTT. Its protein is CAISESLGTTDTQYF.